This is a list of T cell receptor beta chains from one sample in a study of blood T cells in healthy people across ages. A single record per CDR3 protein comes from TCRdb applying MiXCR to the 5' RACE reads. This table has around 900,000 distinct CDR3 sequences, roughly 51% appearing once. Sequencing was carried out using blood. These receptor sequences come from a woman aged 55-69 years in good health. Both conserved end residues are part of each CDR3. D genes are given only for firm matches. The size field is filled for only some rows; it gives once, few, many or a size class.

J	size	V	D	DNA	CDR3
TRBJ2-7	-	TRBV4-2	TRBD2	TGTGCCAGCAGTCGGGAGCGGGGGTACGAGCAGTACTTC	CASSRERGYEQYF
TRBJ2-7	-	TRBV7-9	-	TGTGCCAGCAGCCTTACCGGACAACCCTACGAGCAGTACTTC	CASSLTGQPYEQYF
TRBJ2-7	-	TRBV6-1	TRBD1	TGTGCCAGCAAAGAGGGGACAGGGAACACCTACGAGCAGTACTTC	CASKEGTGNTYEQYF
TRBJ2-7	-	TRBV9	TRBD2	TGTGCCAGCAGCGCCCTAGCGGGAGCCTACGAGCAGTACTTC	CASSALAGAYEQYF
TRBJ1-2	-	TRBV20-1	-	TGCAGTGCTAGAGATGAGGGCAGGGTGTCCGGCTACACCTTC	CSARDEGRVSGYTF
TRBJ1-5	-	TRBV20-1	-	TGCAGTGCTAAGCAACTAACAGGGTTGCCGGGTCAGCCCCAGCATTTT	CSAKQLTGLPGQPQHF
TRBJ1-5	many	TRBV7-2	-	TGTGCCAGCAGTGGGAGGGGGGGCCCAGGGAGCAATCAGCCCCAGCATTTT	CASSGRGGPGSNQPQHF
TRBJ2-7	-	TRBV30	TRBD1	TGTGCCTGGAGTGCAGGACAGGGCTACGAGCAGTACTTC	CAWSAGQGYEQYF
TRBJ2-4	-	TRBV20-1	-	TGCAGTGCTAGTCTAGAGTGGGCCAAAAACATTCAGTACTTC	CSASLEWAKNIQYF
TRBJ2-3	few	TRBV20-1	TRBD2	TGCAGCCCCGGGGGGAGGGTTGTGGAAGATACGCAGTATTTT	CSPGGRVVEDTQYF
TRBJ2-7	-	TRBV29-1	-	TGCAGCGTTGAAGGAGGGGGTTTCACCTACGAGCAGTACTTC	CSVEGGGFTYEQYF
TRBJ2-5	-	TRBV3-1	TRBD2	TGTGCCAGCAGCCCAACCGGGACTAGCGGGAGGGAAGAGACCCAGTACTTC	CASSPTGTSGREETQYF
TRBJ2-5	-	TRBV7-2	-	TGTGCCAGCAGCCACAGCGGGCTAGCTCAAGAGACCCAGTACTTC	CASSHSGLAQETQYF
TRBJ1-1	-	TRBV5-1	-	TGCGCCAGCAGATACGGAGGAATGGACACTGAAGCTTTCTTT	CASRYGGMDTEAFF
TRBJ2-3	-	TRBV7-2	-	TGTGCCAGCACCCCACTAGCCCTTGGCGCAGATACGCAGTATTTT	CASTPLALGADTQYF
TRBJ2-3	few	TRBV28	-	TGTGCCAGCAGTTTTCGGGTTACAGATACGCAGTATTTT	CASSFRVTDTQYF
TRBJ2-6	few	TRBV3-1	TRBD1	TGTGCCAGCAGCAAGCAGGGGGCCCCCTCTGGGGCCAACGTCCTGACTTTC	CASSKQGAPSGANVLTF
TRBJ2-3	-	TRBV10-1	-	TGCGCCAGCAGTGAAAATCCGGGACAAACAAGCACAGATACGCAGTATTTT	CASSENPGQTSTDTQYF
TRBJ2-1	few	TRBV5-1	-	TGTGCCAGCAGCCTTAGGACCAATGAGCAGTTCTTC	CASSLRTNEQFF
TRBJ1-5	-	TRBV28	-	TGTGCCAGTCTCACGGGGACCGGGCATCAGCCCCAGCATTTT	CASLTGTGHQPQHF
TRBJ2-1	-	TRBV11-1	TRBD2	TGTGCCAGCCGCGATAGGGGAGGGAGGCAAAGGCAGTTCTTC	CASRDRGGRQRQFF
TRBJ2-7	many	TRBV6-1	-	TGTGCCAGCAGTGAAGCTTCGGGGAGATCCCCCTACGAGCAGTACTTC	CASSEASGRSPYEQYF
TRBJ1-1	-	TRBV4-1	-	TGCGCCAGCAGCCAAGGAAGGGCAATGGGGACTGAAGCTTTCTTT	CASSQGRAMGTEAFF
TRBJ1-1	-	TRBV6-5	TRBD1	TGTGCCAGCAGGCCTGGACAGGGGAGGGCTTTCTTT	CASRPGQGRAFF
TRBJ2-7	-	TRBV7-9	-	TGTGCCAGCAGCTTAGCCCAAAACGAGCAGTACTTC	CASSLAQNEQYF
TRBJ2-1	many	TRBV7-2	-	TGTGCCAGCACCAATTACAATGAGCAGTTCTTC	CASTNYNEQFF
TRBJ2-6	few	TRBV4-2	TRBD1	TGTGCCAGCAGCCAGCCAGGGACAGGTAACGTCCTGACTTTC	CASSQPGTGNVLTF
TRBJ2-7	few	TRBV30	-	TGTGCCTGGAGTGCCCGGAATGGGGGGCAGTACTTC	CAWSARNGGQYF
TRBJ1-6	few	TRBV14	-	TGTGCCAGCAGCCAAGGGACACGGGGGCCGAATTCACCCCTCCACTTT	CASSQGTRGPNSPLHF
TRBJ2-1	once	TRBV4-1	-	TGCGCCAGCAGCCAAGATGGGAGTTACAATGAGCAGTTCTTC	CASSQDGSYNEQFF
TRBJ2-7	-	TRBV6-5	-	TGTGCCAGCAAGGCTGCAGGCGAGCAGTACTTC	CASKAAGEQYF
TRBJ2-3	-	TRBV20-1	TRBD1	TGCAGTGCCGGGGACAGGGGTAATACGCAGTATTTT	CSAGDRGNTQYF
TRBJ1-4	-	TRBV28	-	TGTGCCAGCAGTCCGGCAGGGACCAGAACTAATGAAAAACTGTTTTTT	CASSPAGTRTNEKLFF
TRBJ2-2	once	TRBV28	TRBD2	TGTGCCAGCAGTCCTCTGGAGGAGCGGGGTAACACCGGGGAGCTGTTTTTT	CASSPLEERGNTGELFF
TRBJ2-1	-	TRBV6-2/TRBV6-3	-	TGTGCCAGCAGTTACCCAACAAATGAGCAGTTCTTC	CASSYPTNEQFF
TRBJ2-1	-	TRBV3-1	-	TGTGCCAGCAACCCCGAACACAATGAGCAGTTCTTC	CASNPEHNEQFF
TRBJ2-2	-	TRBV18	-	TGTGCCAGCTCACCACAGCAGAGGATAAACACCGGGGAGCTGTTTTTT	CASSPQQRINTGELFF
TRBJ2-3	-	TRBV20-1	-	TGCAGTGCTAGTGCGAGCACAGATACGCAGTATTTT	CSASASTDTQYF
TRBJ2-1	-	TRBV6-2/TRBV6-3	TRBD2	TGTGCCAGCAGAGATCTAGCGGGCCTTAACAATGAGCAGTTCTTC	CASRDLAGLNNEQFF
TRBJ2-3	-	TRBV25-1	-	TGTGCCAGCAGCCAGGTCAGGGGATACGATACGCAGTATTTT	CASSQVRGYDTQYF
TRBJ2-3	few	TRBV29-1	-	TGCAGCACCATTCGGGACCCATCCACAGATACGCAGTATTTT	CSTIRDPSTDTQYF
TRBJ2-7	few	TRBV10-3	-	TGTGCCATCAGTGAGTCGAACGCAGGGAGCTCCTACGAGCAGTACTTC	CAISESNAGSSYEQYF
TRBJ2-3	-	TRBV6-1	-	TGTGCCAGCAGTACTGGTTGGGAGAGAGATACGCAGTATTTT	CASSTGWERDTQYF
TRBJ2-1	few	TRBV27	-	TGTGCCAGCAGTATTAGCGGCTCCTACAATGAGCAGTTCTTC	CASSISGSYNEQFF
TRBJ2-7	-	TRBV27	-	TGTGTCAGCATCGAGACCACCACCTACGAGCAGTACTTC	CVSIETTTYEQYF